This T cell receptor beta chain was recorded in a study of cytotoxic CD8 clonotypes in ibrutinib-treated CLL. Study-level background: With a range of 6 to 36, the median treatment time before response samples were taken was approximately 11 months.

Depth targeted 1 in 200,000 to 1 in 1 million T cells, averaging 10x coverage per clonotype. TCRdb's table, derived via immunoSEQ multiplex PCR, lists solely in-frame clones and lacks some. The data hold 300,000 to 350,000 clones, with around four fifths observed a single time. Cryopreserved PBMCs yielded roughly 2.1 micrograms of genomic DNA for TCR beta libraries. Sequenced material: PBMCs, taken before ibrutinib treatment. The clonotype comes from a human donor with chronic lymphocytic leukemia.

CDR3 protein: CASSATSSEDTQYF. The CDR3 DNA is TGTGCCAGCAGTGCTACCTCTAGCGAAGATACGCAGTATTTT. The gene calls are TRBV6-5 and TRBJ2-3; the D gene is possibly TRBD2 (6 bases). The CDR3 runs 14 residues. The germline V gene has CDR1 MNHEY and CDR2 SVGAGI. V was clipped by 5 bases and J by 5 bases, with 14 bases between them.